This record covers a single TCR beta chain. There is no known antigen for this receptor. The input lacks base qualities; no much larger clone sits a single base away. This sample is part of a study of shared clonotypes between healthy human individuals (dated by TCRdb to the early 2020s). With respect to the entire study: Three men and a couple of women, aged 18 to 49 years, made up the cohort. To estimate repertoire size and how much clonotype sharing occurs between individuals, the study deeply sequenced the blood TCR repertoires of five healthy adults. For each donor, three plates each were used for CD4 naive and CD4 memory, two plates were used for CD8 naive, and one plate was used for CD8 memory. Libraries were prepared and TCR repertoires were sequenced by different laboratories using diverse techniques, in order to increase sequencing depth and limit assay-specific biases. Between about 0.94 and 8.9 billion PBMCs per donor were obtained by leukapheresis.

Study-level results and caveats: Sampling was restricted to blood, and TCR repertoires in tissues likely differ from the TCR repertoires found in blood. When several donors were compared, the shared fraction of clonotypes was roughly 4.8% for naive CD4, roughly 3.4% for naive CD8, 2% to 2.5% for memory CD4, and around 0.37% for memory CD8. The small number of donors limited the genetic and exposure-history diversity represented. Estimated clonotype richness was generally larger for naive than for memory subsets. Pairwise subsampling led to the expectation that sequencing depth would affect the degree of clonotype sharing among donors. Compared with non-shared clonotypes, the clonotypes found in all four sorted-subset donors had higher generation probabilities. Incomplete sequencing was indicated by rarefaction of sorted-subset datasets, despite the large sequencing depth.

Including the terminal cysteine and phenylalanine, the CDR3 comprises 17 residues. Kept here is only the CDR3 DNA, which spans 51 bases and is read in frame from base 1. For this chain, trimming is 5 bases at the V end and 2 bases at the J end, and the number of junction bases without a gene match is 7. Taken from the germline V gene (reference sequence), the CDR1 and CDR2 loops are WNHNN and SYGVQD. The donors were healthy, HIV-negative adults with no recently reported acute infections or vaccinations. Every donor was a Caucasian adult residing in Nashville, Tennessee, USA. CD4+ T cells were enriched by magnetic negative selection, after which naive cells were positively selected on CD45RA and the negative fraction was taken as the memory subset. After blood collection by leukapheresis, PBMCs were isolated using Ficoll-Histopaque density gradient centrifugation and then cryopreserved in the vapor phase of liquid nitrogen. Analytical flow cytometry was used to check the purity and quantity of each magnetically sorted T cell population. Genomic DNA was isolated from every sorted fraction and measured by UV absorbance on a Nanodrop 2000c.

Using the deep immunoSEQ assay, multiplex PCR amplified TCR CDR3 regions from genomic DNA. Genomic DNA extracted from each cell subset was distributed evenly over all wells of several immunoSEQ 96-well plates, and each plate served as one replicate. Each replicate PCR for sorted subsets received 200 ng genomic DNA, equal to about 30,000 T cell genomes. The purified libraries were quantified using a Qubit 3.0 fluorometer, sized with a Bioanalyzer 2100, and then quantified again using the KAPA Library Quantification kit. Every immunoSEQ 96-well plate was sequenced on a dedicated single-read 150-cycle Illumina NextSeq 550 flow cell. The paper's data handling went like this. Because the immunoSEQ output included only junctional sequences and no quality scores, the filtering could not be the same as the filtering used for full-length reads. To assign V/J genes and CDR3, sequences were annotated using PyIR, a Python wrapper for IgBLAST v1.9, with IMGT germline references. Any read was removed if the V/J assignment was weak (E-value above 1e-6), the CDR3 was missing, or the read contained stop codons, out-of-frame junctions, or ambiguous translated residues. A V3J clonotype was defined by an identical inferred V gene, J gene, and CDR3 amino acid sequence. Percentage overlap between repertoires was computed as shared unique clonotypes divided by the size of the smaller repertoire. RTK rarefaction, the Chao1 estimator, and Recon v2.1 estimates of unobserved clonotypes were used to assess repertoire richness. OLGA was used to compute generation probabilities for all TCRbeta clonotypes that the gDNA method yielded from a handful of donors. The table was pulled from immuneACCESS by TCRdb, which kept in-frame rearrangements only. Such tables lose some clones; where checked, under half of the loss comes from unresolved V genes, and the rest has no known cause. That table is the source of V, J and clone size, and D and trimming were worked out from the DNA. Counted in this sample were 1.6 million or so clones; less than 99% of them appeared once. The ten largest account for approximately 0.4% of the sample.

The sequence is built from TRBV10-1 and TRBJ2-7, and 15 junctional nucleotides match TRBD2. The sequence was obtained from a man aged 25-45 years in good health. Sequences were obtained from naive CD4+ T cells sorted from blood. The sample's cell subset or site label, decoded: CD45RA+ positively selected. The CDR3 protein sequence reads: CASSKGTSGRIAYEQYF. The nucleotides are TGCGCCAGCAGTAAAGGGACTAGCGGGAGGATCGCCTACGAGCAGTACTTC.